These 27 T cell receptor beta chains share one sample of origin, sequenced in a study of identical twins. TCRdb re-called the 5' RACE reads through MiXCR, storing one row per CDR3 protein. The sample carries 350,000 or so distinct CDR3 sequences, 9% to 10% recorded once. The sample taken for sequencing was naive T cells sorted from blood. The source is a woman between 45 and 60 years old in good health.

This clonotype was detected ten times or more. The rearrangement uses TRBV28 and TRBJ2-7; 9 positions match TRBD2. With 3 bases clipped from V and 7 bases from J, the junction kept 7 bases outside the gene matches. The CDR3 length is 14 residues. Germline loops: CDR1 MDHEN, CDR2 SYDVKM. CDR3 sequence reads: CASSFRGLAVEQYV. For the CDR3, the DNA is TGTGCCAGCAGTTTCAGGGGACTAGCAGTTGAGCAGTACGTC.

The sample holds many counts of this clonotype. The J gene is TRBJ2-1, the V gene TRBV12-3 or TRBV12-4, with D perhaps TRBD2 (5 bases). There are 17 residues in the CDR3. V was cut by 8 bases and J by 0 bases, with 20 bases left in between. The CDR3 coding sequence is TGTGCCAGCCTATCTCAAGCCGAGCGGAGCTCCTACAATGAGCAGTTCTTC. It is translated as CASLSQAERSSYNEQFF.

This clonotype was observed a handful of times. For the CDR3, the DNA is TGTGCCAGCAGCCCCTTAGAAACAGATACGCAGTATTTT. Encoded protein: CASSPLETDTQYF. The chain uses TRBV11-2 and TRBJ2-3; D not resolved. CDR1 is SGHAT, CDR2 FQNNGV, per germline. Trimming removed 5 bases at V and 3 bases at J, with 9 bases between. This CDR3 spans 13 amino acids.

The sample holds a few counts of this clonotype. The chain combines TRBV10-3 with TRBJ1-2; D is unclear. CDR1 and CDR2 (germline): ENHRY, SYGVKD. V was shortened by 8 bases and J by 7 bases, with 14 bases between the two germline ends. The CDR3 has 12 amino acids. The DNA of the CDR3 is TGTGCCATCGGAGGGCAGCGCGGTGGCTACACCTTC. It specifies CAIGGQRGGYTF.

This clonotype was seen a handful of times. The chain is built from TRBV27 and TRBJ2-1; 8 bases map to TRBD2. Germline values: CDR1 MNHEY, CDR2 SMNVEV (reference sequence). The CDR3 sequence is 15 residues long. The junction had 9 bases not matched to a gene; V was cut back by 5 bases and J by 6 bases. In DNA form, the CDR3 reads TGTGCCAGCAGTATCGGGACTAGTCCAGGCAATGAGCAGTTCTTC. The encoded protein is CASSIGTSPGNEQFF.

The chain employs TRBV20-1 and TRBJ2-3; TRBD2 might be the D (6 bases). Deletions cut 5 bases from V and 6 bases from J, with 18 bases between. The CDR3 loop spans 14 amino acids. Germline V CDR1 and CDR2: DFQATT, SNEGSKA (reference sequence). The CDR3 reads CSAWNQGLGDTQYF. CDR3 DNA: TGCAGTGCTTGGAACCAGGGACTTGGGGATACGCAGTATTTT.

The CDR3 DNA follows: TGCGCCAGCAGCCGGGGTACAGGGGCGGGGGCCAAAAACATTCAGTACTTC. Its translation is CASSRGTGAGAKNIQYF. V and J are TRBV4-1 and TRBJ2-4; weak D call: TRBD1 (7 bases). CDR3 length: 17 residues. CDR1 MGHRA and CDR2 YSYEKL come from the germline V gene. V lost 4 bases and J lost 1, with 17 bases in between.

This clonotype was seen a few times. The CDR3 region is CASSPSVGGRINEQYF. CDR3 coding DNA: TGTGCCAGCAGCCCATCCGTAGGCGGGAGGATCAACGAGCAGTACTTC. The chain has TRBV4-2 and TRBJ2-7; 8 bases agree with TRBD2. CDR3 length: 16 amino acids. V shed 4 bases and J 5 bases; nucleotides not matched to a gene: 13. The V gene's germline CDR1 is LGHNA and CDR2 YNFKEQ.

This clonotype was found a few times. Here the CDR3 reads CASSPGAKRGEKLFF. CDR3 bases: TGTGCCAGCAGCCCCGGGGCAAAAAGGGGTGAAAAACTGTTTTTT. The chain has TRBV3-1 and TRBJ1-4, with D possibly TRBD1 on 5 matching bases. Germline values: CDR1 LGHDT, CDR2 YNNKEL (reference sequence). V lost 4 bases and J 7 bases, leaving 16 bases between the germline ends. The CDR3 is made up of 15 amino acids.

Ten or more counts support this clonotype. DNA of the CDR3: TGTGCCAGCGGGGAGGCAGGCCGCCAACGTGAAAAACTGTTTTTT. As protein: CASGEAGRQREKLFF. V gene TRBV3-1 combines with J gene TRBJ1-4; no clear D gene. V lost 8 bases and J lost 7, with 20 bases in between. The germline V gene has CDR1 LGHDT and CDR2 YNNKEL (reference sequence). The CDR3 totals 15 residues.

The chain carries TRBV7-9 and TRBJ2-4; TRBD2 aligns across 8 bases. Trimming removed 3 bases from V and 8 bases from J; junction bases left unmatched: 9. Germline V lookup: CDR1 SEHNR, CDR2 FQNEAQ (reference sequence). The CDR3 length is 15 residues. CDR3 amino acids: CASSLTGGAPHIQYF. For the CDR3, the DNA is TGTGCCAGCAGCTTGACCGGGGGGGCGCCCCACATTCAGTACTTC.

This clonotype was counted many times. The gene calls are TRBV3-1 and TRBJ1-1; D unclear. This CDR3 region has 13 residues. Germline CDR1 and CDR2: LGHDT and YNNKEL (reference sequence). The V and J ends lost 7 bases and 4 bases respectively, with 13 bases between them. The CDR3 DNA reads TGTGCCAGCATCCCTCCAGGTCGCACTGAAGCTTTCTTT. It is translated as CASIPPGRTEAFF.

The CDR3 reads CASSSGQEFGYTF. CDR3 nucleotide sequence: TGTGCCAGTAGTTCCGGACAGGAGTTTGGCTACACCTTC. V usage is TRBV19 and J usage is TRBJ1-2; 7 nucleotides line up with TRBD1. V lost 5 bases, J lost 7 bases, and 7 bases stayed unmatched. There are 13 residues in the CDR3. The V gene's germline CDR1 is LNHDA and CDR2 SQIVND (reference sequence).

V is TRBV11-2 and J is TRBJ2-2, with D unclear. Looked up from germline, CDR1 is SGHAT and CDR2 is FQNNGV. V lost 5 bases, J lost 6 bases, and 10 bases lay in between. The CDR3 contains 13 residues. The CDR3 spells CASSPLKSGELFF. The CDR3 DNA reads as TGTGCCAGCAGCCCCCTTAAATCCGGGGAGCTGTTTTTT.

This clonotype was counted ten times or more. This chain links TRBV20-1 with TRBJ1-1; D might be TRBD1 (5 bases). The CDR3 contains 12 residues. CDR1 DFQATT and CDR2 SNEGSKA come from the germline V gene (reference sequence). Trimming left V 1 base short and J 5 bases short, with 8 bases between. The CDR3 nucleotides read TGCAGTGCTAGAGGCAGGGTGACTGAAGCTTTCTTT. This sequence encodes CSARGRVTEAFF.

This clonotype appeared a few times. The CDR3 reads CASSLEIGNSYNEQFF. CDR3 DNA: TGTGCCAGCAGTTTAGAGATTGGGAACTCCTACAATGAGCAGTTCTTC. This chain connects TRBV27 to TRBJ2-1; D not certain. V lost 2 bases and J lost 0, with 11 bases in between. CDR1 and CDR2 (germline): MNHEY, SMNVEV (reference sequence). The CDR3 runs to 16 residues.

This clonotype was counted only a few times. J is TRBJ1-3 and V is TRBV4-1; D is ambiguous. V was shortened by 4 bases and J by 4 bases, with 23 bases between the two germline ends. The V gene's germline CDR1 is MGHRA and CDR2 YSYEKL. The length of the CDR3 is 18 residues. This chain's CDR3 is CASSPHPLVDGEGNTIYF. The DNA for the CDR3 is TGCGCCAGCAGCCCGCACCCCCTAGTTGACGGGGAAGGAAACACCATATATTTT.

The chain couples TRBV5-1 to TRBJ1-2; tentative D call: TRBD1 (5 bases). CDR1 is SGHRS, CDR2 YFSETQ, per germline. Trimming removed 6 bases from V and 4 bases from J, with 13 bases in between. The CDR3 covers 13 residues. The CDR3 sequence is CASTQGYGYGYTF. The CDR3 nucleotides read TGCGCCAGCACTCAGGGATATGGCTATGGCTACACCTTC.

This chain uses TRBV29-1 with TRBJ2-5; 7 bases agree with TRBD2. Germline trimming cut 7 bases from V and 2 bases from J; bases unmatched to any gene: 4. Germline V gene sequence: CDR1 SQVTM, CDR2 ANQGSEA. The CDR3 is made up of 12 amino acids. CDR3 nucleotides: TGCAGCGGGGGGGAGGGACAAGAGACCCAGTACTTC. Encoded protein: CSGGEGQETQYF. The whole variable domain, filled in from reference TRBV29-1 and TRBJ2-5, reads SAVISQKPSRDICQRGTSLTIQCQVDSQVTMMFWYRQQPGQSLTLIATANQGSEATYESGFVIDKFPISRPNLTFSTLTVSNMSPEDSSIYLCSGGEGQETQYFGPGTRLLVL.

In its sample, this clonotype was seen a few times. V is TRBV11-3 and J is TRBJ2-1; D may be TRBD1 or TRBD2 (6 bases each). Germline CDR1 is SGHNT and CDR2 is YENEEA. V was pared by 5 bases and J by 6 bases, with 14 bases between. The CDR3 is 14 amino acids. The CDR3 is CASSPHGGLNEQFF. DNA of the CDR3: TGTGCCAGCAGCCCCCACGGGGGCCTCAATGAGCAGTTCTTC.

This clonotype was seen repeatedly, ten times or more. V and J are TRBV5-6 and TRBJ2-7, with D perhaps matching TRBD2 (11 bases). The germline gives CDR1 SGHDT, CDR2 YYEEEE. The CDR3 is 22 residues long. Trimming took 4 bases from V and 0 from J, leaving 35 bases between them. The CDR3 sequence: CASSLGGTGVYGLAGGSYEQYV. In nucleotides, the CDR3 is TGTGCCAGCAGCCTGGGGGGGACAGGGGTTTACGGGCTAGCGGGAGGCTCCTACGAGCAGTACGTC.

The gene calls are TRBV7-8 and TRBJ2-1, with D uncertain. The CDR3 has 13 residues. The germline V gene encodes CDR1 SGHVS and CDR2 FQNEAQ. The germline V and J ends were trimmed by 1 base and 6 bases, with 7 bases remaining between them. The DNA of the CDR3 is TGTGCCAGCAGCTTAGTTCGCCCCAATGAGCAGTTCTTC. Translating gives CASSLVRPNEQFF.

This clonotype was seen at least ten times. This sequence joins TRBV20-1 and TRBJ1-5; 8 bases line up with TRBD1. The CDR3 consists of 15 residues. Germline V lookup: CDR1 DFQATT, CDR2 SNEGSKA (reference sequence). V was clipped by 5 bases and J by 6 bases; unmatched bases: 12. The CDR3 region has the DNA TGCAGTGCTGGAACCGGGACAGGAGTTTCTCAGCCCCAGCATTTT. Protein sequence: CSAGTGTGVSQPQHF.

This clonotype came up a few times. The chain joins TRBV5-5 to TRBJ2-5; TRBD2 is a possible D gene (6 bases). This CDR3 region has 15 residues. CDR1 is SGHKS and CDR2 is YYEKEE in the germline V gene (reference sequence). V lost 2 bases and J 0 bases, leaving 11 bases between the germline ends. Here the CDR3 reads CASSFSGEDQETQYF. CDR3 coding DNA: TGTGCCAGCAGCTTCTCTGGGGAGGACCAAGAGACCCAGTACTTC. The complete variable domain, with remaining parts taken from reference TRBV5-5 and TRBJ2-5, reads DAGVTQSPTHLIKTRGQQVTLRCSPISGHKSVSWYQQVLGQGPQFIFQYYEKEERGRGNFPDRFSARQFPNYSSELNVNALLLGDSALYLCASSFSGEDQETQYFGPGTRLLVL.

This clonotype turned up a few times. The chain is built from TRBV12-3 or TRBV12-4 and TRBJ2-3, with a tentative D call TRBD2 (5 bases). The V gene lost 6 bases and the J gene lost 0 bases, with 13 bases spanning the gap. There are 15 residues in the CDR3. In DNA form, the CDR3 reads TGTGCCAGCAGCCCCGCAGCGGTAAGCACAGATACGCAGTATTTT. This codes for CASSPAAVSTDTQYF.

The chain carries TRBV12-3 or TRBV12-4 and TRBJ2-5, with 8 positions matching TRBD2. Trimming removed 10 bases from V and 5 bases from J; junction bases left unmatched: 27. CDR3 length: 19 amino acids. The CDR3 protein is CATAARMIRGSGSSETQYF. The CDR3 DNA reads TGTGCCACCGCCGCCCGGATGATACGGGGAAGCGGGAGCAGTGAGACCCAGTACTTC.

The CDR3 nucleotides read TGCGCCAGCAGCCAAGCGGTACGAAATGAGCAGTTCTTC. Translation: CASSQAVRNEQFF. This chain connects TRBV4-1 to TRBJ2-1; D gene unclear. This CDR3 region has 13 residues. Germline CDR1 is MGHRA and CDR2 is YSYEKL. The germline V and J ends were trimmed by 1 base and 7 bases, with 8 bases remaining between them.